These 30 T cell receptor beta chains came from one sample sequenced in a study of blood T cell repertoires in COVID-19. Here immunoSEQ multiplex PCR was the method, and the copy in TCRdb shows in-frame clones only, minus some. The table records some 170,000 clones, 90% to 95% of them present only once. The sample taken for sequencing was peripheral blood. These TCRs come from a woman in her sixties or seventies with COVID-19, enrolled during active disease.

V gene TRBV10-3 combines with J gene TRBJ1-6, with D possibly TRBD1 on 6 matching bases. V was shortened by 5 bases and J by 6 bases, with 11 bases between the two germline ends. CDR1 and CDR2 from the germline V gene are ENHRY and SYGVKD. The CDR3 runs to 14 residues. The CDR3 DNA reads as TGTGCCATCAGTCAGGACAGTTCTAATTCACCCCTCCACTTT. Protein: CAISQDSSNSPLHF.

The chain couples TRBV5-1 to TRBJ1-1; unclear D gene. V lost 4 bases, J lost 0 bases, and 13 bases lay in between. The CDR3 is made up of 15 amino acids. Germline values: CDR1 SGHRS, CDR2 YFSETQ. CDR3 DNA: TGCGCCAGCAGCCACGGGGTGACAATGAACACTGAAGCTTTCTTT. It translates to CASSHGVTMNTEAFF.

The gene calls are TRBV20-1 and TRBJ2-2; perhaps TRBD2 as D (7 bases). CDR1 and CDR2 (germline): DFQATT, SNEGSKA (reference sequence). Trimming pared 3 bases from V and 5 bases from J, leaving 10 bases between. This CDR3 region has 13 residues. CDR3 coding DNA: TGCAGTGCTAGTAAGGGGGGGACCGGGGAGCTGTTTTTT. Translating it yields CSASKGGTGELFF.

This chain's CDR3 is CASRKLPGQGAYEQYF. Here the CDR3 DNA reads TGTGCCAGCAGAAAACTTCCGGGACAGGGAGCCTACGAGCAGTACTTC. The V call is TRBV2, the J call TRBJ2-7; TRBD1 matches 9 bases. V shed 6 bases and J 2 bases; nucleotides not matched to a gene: 11. CDR3 size: 16 residues. Germline V CDR1 and CDR2: SNHLY, FYNNEI.

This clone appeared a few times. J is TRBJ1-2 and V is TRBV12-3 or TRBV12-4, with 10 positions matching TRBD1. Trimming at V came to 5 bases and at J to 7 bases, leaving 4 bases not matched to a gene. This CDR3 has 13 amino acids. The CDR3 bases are TGTGCCAGCAGTAGGGACAGGGGAATTGGCTACACCTTC. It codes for CASSRDRGIGYTF.

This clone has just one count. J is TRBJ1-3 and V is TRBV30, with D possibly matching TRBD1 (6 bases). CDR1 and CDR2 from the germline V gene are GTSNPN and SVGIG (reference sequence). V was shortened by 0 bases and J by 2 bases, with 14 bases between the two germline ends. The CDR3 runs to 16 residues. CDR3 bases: TGTGCCTGGAGTGTCCCCAGCGGGGGCACTGGAAACACCATATATTTT. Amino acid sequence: CAWSVPSGGTGNTIYF.

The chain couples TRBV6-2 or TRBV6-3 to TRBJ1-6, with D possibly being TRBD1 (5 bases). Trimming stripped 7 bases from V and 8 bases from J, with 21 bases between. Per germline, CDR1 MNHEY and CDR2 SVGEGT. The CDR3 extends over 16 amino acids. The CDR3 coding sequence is TGTGCCAGCACCCCTACCGGGGGGGGTGGTTATTCACCCCTCCACTTT. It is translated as CASTPTGGGGYSPLHF.

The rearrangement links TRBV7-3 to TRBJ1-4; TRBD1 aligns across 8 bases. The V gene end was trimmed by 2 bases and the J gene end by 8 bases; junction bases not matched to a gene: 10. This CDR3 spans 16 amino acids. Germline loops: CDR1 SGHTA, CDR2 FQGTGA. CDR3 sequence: CASSLLRPGGFEKLFF. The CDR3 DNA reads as TGTGCCAGCAGCTTATTGCGGCCAGGGGGCTTCGAAAAACTGTTTTTT.

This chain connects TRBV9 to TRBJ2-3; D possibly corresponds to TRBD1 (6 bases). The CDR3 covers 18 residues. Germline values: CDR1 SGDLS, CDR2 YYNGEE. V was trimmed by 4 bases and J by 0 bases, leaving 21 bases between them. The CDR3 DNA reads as TGTGCCAGCAGCTTTCCCATCACCGGGACACGTAGCACAGATACGCAGTATTTT. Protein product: CASSFPITGTRSTDTQYF.

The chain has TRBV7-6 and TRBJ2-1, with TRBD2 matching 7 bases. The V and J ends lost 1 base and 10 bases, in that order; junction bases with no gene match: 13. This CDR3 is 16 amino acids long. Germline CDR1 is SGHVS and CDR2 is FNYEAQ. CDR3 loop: CASSLGPQLANREQFF. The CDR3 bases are TGTGCCAGCAGCTTAGGCCCACAACTAGCGAACCGAGAGCAGTTCTTC.

In DNA, the CDR3 is TGTGCCAGCAGCTCTAGACCGGGGATTTATGGCTACACCTTC. Translated: CASSSRPGIYGYTF. V gene TRBV9 combines with J gene TRBJ1-2; D gene unclear. Germline CDR1 reads SGDLS; CDR2 reads YYNGEE. Trimming removed 4 bases at V and 5 bases at J, with 15 bases between. The length of the CDR3 is 14 residues.

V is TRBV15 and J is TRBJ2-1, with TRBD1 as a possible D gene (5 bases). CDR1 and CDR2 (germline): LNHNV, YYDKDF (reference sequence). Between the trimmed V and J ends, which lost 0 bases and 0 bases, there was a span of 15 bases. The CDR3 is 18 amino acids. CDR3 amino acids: CATSRDLTGRNSYNEQFF. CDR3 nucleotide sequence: TGTGCCACCAGCAGAGATCTAACAGGACGAAACTCCTACAATGAGCAGTTCTTC.

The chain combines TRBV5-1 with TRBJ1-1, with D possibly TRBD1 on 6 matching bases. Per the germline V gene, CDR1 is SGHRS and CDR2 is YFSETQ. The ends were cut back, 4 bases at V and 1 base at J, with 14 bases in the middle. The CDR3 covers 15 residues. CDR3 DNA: TGCGCCAGCAGCCGACAGAGCAGGGGGAACACTGAAGCTTTCTTT. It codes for CASSRQSRGNTEAFF.

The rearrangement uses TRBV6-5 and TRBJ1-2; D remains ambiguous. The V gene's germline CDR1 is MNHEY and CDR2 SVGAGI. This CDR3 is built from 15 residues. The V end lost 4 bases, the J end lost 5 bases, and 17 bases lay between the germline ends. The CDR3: CASSSIGRTPYGYTF. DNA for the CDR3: TGTGCCAGCAGTTCCATCGGTAGGACTCCTTATGGCTACACCTTC.

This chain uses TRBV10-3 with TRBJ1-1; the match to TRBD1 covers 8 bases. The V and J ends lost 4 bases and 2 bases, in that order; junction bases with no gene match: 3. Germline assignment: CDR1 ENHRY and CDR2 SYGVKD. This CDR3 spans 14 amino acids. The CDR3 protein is CAISVQGANTEAFF. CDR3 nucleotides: TGTGCCATCAGTGTGCAGGGGGCAAACACTGAAGCTTTCTTT.

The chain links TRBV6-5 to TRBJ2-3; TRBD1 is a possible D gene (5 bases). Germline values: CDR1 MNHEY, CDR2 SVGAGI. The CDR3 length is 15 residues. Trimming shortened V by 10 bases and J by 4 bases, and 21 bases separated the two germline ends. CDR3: CANSVGRATADTQYF. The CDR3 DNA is TGTGCCAATTCGGTAGGCAGGGCCACAGCAGATACGCAGTATTTT.

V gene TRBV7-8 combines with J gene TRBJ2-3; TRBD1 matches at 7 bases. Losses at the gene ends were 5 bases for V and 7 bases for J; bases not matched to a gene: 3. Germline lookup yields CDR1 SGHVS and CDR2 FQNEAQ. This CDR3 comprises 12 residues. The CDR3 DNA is TGTGCCAGCAGCCTGGGACAGAATACGCAGTATTTT. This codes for CASSLGQNTQYF.

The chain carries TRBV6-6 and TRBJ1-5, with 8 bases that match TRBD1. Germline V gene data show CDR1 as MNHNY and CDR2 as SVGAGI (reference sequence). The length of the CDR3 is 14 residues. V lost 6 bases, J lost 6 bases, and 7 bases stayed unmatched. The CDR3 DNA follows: TGTGCCAGCAGAAAGACAGGGGACGGTCAGCCCCAGCATTTT. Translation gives CASRKTGDGQPQHF.

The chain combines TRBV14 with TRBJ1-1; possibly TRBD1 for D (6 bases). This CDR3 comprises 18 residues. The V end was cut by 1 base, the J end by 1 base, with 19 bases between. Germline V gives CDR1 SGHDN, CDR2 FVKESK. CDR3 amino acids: CASSQGRGHDPKNTEAFF. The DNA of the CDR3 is TGTGCCAGCAGCCAAGGCCGGGGACACGACCCAAAGAACACTGAAGCTTTCTTT.

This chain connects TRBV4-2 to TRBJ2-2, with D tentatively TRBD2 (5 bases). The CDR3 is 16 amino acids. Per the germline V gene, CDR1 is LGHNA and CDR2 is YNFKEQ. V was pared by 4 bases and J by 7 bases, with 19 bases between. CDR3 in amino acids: CASSPLLRGNGGELFF. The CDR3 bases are TGTGCCAGCAGCCCCCTGCTAAGAGGGAACGGCGGGGAGCTGTTTTTT.

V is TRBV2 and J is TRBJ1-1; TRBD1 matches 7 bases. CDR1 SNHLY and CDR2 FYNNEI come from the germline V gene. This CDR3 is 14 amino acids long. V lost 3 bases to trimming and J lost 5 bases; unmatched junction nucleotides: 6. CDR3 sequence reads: CASSENRGLTEAFF. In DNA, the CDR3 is TGTGCCAGCAGTGAGAACAGGGGTTTGACTGAAGCTTTCTTT. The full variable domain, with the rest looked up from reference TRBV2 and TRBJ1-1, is EPEVTQTPSHQVTQMGQEVILRCVPISNHLYFYWYRQILGQKVEFLVSFYNNEISEKSEIFDDQFSVERPDGSNFTLKIRSTKLEDSAMYFCASSENRGLTEAFFGQGTRLTVV.

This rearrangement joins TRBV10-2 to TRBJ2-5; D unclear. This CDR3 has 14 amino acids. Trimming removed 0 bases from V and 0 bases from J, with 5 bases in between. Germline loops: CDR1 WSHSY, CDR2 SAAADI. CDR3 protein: CASSESGYQETQYF. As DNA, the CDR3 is TGCGCCAGCAGTGAGTCGGGCTACCAAGAGACCCAGTACTTC.

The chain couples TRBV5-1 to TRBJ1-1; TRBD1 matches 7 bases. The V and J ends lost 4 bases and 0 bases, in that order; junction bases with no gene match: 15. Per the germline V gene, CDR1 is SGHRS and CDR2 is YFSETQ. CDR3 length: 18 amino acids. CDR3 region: CASSPRTGSVLLNTEAFF. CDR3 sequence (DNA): TGCGCCAGCAGCCCGCGGACAGGATCCGTCCTCTTGAACACTGAAGCTTTCTTT.

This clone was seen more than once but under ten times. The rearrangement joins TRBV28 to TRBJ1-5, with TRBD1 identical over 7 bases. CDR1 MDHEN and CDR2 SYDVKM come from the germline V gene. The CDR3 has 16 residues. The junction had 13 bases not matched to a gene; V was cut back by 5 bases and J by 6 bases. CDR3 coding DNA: TGTGCCAGCAGTCCATACAGGGGTCAGGGGGGTCAGCCCCAGCATTTT. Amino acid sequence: CASSPYRGQGGQPQHF.

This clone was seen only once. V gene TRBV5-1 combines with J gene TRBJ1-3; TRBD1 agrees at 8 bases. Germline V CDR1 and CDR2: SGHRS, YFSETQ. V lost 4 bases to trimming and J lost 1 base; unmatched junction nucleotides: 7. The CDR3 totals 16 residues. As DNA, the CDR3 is TGCGCCAGCAGCCTGACAGGGGTTTCATCTGGAAACACCATATATTTT. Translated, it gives CASSLTGVSSGNTIYF. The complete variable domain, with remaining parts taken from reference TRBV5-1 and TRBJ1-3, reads KAGVTQTPRYLIKTRGQQVTLSCSPISGHRSVSWYQQTPGQGLQFLFEYFSETQRNKGNFPGRFSGRQFSNSRSEMNVSTLELGDSALYLCASSLTGVSSGNTIYFGEGSWLTVV.

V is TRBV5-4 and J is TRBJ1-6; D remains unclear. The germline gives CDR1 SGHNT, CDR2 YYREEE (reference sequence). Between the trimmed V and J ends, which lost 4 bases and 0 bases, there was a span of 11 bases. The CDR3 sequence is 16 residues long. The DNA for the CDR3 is TGTGCCAGCAGCCTGAGGTCGGGCTCCTATAATTCACCCCTCCACTTT. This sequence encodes CASSLRSGSYNSPLHF.

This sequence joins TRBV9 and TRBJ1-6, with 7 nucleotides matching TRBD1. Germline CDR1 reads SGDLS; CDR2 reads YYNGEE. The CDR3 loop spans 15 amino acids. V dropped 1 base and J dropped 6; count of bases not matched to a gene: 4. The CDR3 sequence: CASSVQGGSNSPLHF. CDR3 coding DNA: TGTGCCAGCAGCGTACAGGGGGGAAGTAATTCACCCCTCCACTTT.

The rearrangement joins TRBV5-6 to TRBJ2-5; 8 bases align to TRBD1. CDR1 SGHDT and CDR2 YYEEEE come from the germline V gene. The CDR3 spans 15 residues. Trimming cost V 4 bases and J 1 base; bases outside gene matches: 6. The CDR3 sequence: CASSALGTGQETQYF. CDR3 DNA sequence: TGTGCCAGCAGCGCCCTAGGGACAGGCCAAGAGACCCAGTACTTC.

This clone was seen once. The CDR3 DNA sequence: TGTGCCAGCAGCTCAACGGCGGGGGGCTACTACAATGAGCAGTTCTTC. Protein: CASSSTAGGYYNEQFF. The chain is built from TRBV11-2 and TRBJ2-1; 8 bases are a match to TRBD2. The germline gives CDR1 SGHAT, CDR2 FQNNGV. The CDR3 has 16 amino acids. V shed 4 bases and J 3 bases; nucleotides not matched to a gene: 8.

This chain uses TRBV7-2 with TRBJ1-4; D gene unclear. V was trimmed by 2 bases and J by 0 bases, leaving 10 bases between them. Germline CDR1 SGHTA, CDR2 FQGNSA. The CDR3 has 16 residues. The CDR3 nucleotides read TGTGCCAGCAGCTTAAGCCCCGTTGCAACTAATGAAAAACTGTTTTTT. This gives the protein CASSLSPVATNEKLFF. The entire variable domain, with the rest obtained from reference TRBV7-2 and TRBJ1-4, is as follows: GAGVSQSPSNKVTEKGKDVELRCDPISGHTALYWYRQSLGQGLEFLIYFQGNSAPDKSGLPSDRFSAERTGGSVSTLTIQRTQQEDSAVYLCASSLSPVATNEKLFFGSGTQLSVL.